The present T cell receptor (beta chain) was sequenced within a study of cytomegalovirus exposure and HLA in healthy donors. About the research overall: Out of approximately 170 million T cells, an earlier analysis found fewer than 140 million unique TCR beta sequences in total.

With 5 bases removed from V and 0 bases from J, the gap between germline ends came to 12 bases. The length of the CDR3 is 15 residues. Germline CDR1 LNHDA, CDR2 SQIVND (reference sequence). With regard to this clone: The antigen is undetermined.

Overall study findings and caveats: As a later analysis showed, a missense DCLRE1C variant was linked to trimming of TCR beta V- and J-genes. By HLA locus, TCR association rates varied in a later analysis, with DRB1 showing the most and HLA-C the fewest.

60 Vbeta and 13 Jbeta primers were used in PCR. TCRdb's table, derived via immunoSEQ multiplex PCR, lists solely in-frame clones and lacks some. Of 100,000 to 150,000 clones listed, approximately 80% are singletons. The sample comprised PBMCs. This sequence was found in a man aged 45-60 years in good health and CMV-seronegative. The chain combines TRBV19 with TRBJ2-3; the D gene is possibly TRBD1 (5 bases). The CDR3 DNA is TGTGCCAGTAGTCCAGACAGTAGAAGCACAGATACGCAGTATTTT. It yields the protein CASSPDSRSTDTQYF.